This passage covers 7 T cell receptor beta chains from one sample sequenced in a study of CD8 T cells in Susac syndrome. Random hexamers primed reverse transcription of about 0.45 to 1 ug RNA. TCRdb re-called the immunoSEQ multiplex PCR reads with MiXCR, one entry per CDR3 protein. The sample has 200,000 to 250,000 distinct CDR3 sequences, roughly 90% seen once. The sample comprised CD8+ T cells from PBMCs. Receptors were obtained from a human donor with multiple sclerosis.

V usage is TRBV30 and J usage is TRBJ2-7; the D is unclear. V was trimmed by 3 bases and J by 0 bases, leaving 6 bases between them. This CDR3 is built from 12 residues. Germline V gene data show CDR1 as GTSNPN and CDR2 as SVGIG (reference sequence). DNA for the CDR3: TGTGCCTGGAGCTTGAGCTCCTACGAGCAGTACTTC. Residues: CAWSLSSYEQYF.

The V call is TRBV12-3 or TRBV12-4, the J call TRBJ2-3; D is undetermined. The CDR3 is 13 amino acids. Trimming pared 0 bases from V and 5 bases from J, leaving 6 bases between. The CDR3 sequence: CASSLALGDTQYF. The CDR3 DNA reads as TGTGCCAGCAGTTTAGCGCTAGGAGATACGCAGTATTTT.

The genes are TRBV4-2 and TRBJ1-2; D call uncertain. V lost 0 bases to trimming and J lost 4 bases, with 12 bases between them. The CDR3 runs 15 residues. Germline V gives CDR1 LGHNA, CDR2 YNFKEQ. The chain's CDR3 is CASSQDERLFYGYTF. Written as DNA, the CDR3 is TGTGCCAGCAGCCAAGACGAGAGACTGTTCTATGGCTACACCTTC.

The chain uses TRBV20-1 and TRBJ2-3; D unresolved. Trimming cost V 1 base and J 11 bases, with 10 bases left between them. Germline assignment: CDR1 DFQATT and CDR2 SNEGSKA (reference sequence). CDR3 size: 11 residues. The CDR3 region has the DNA TGCAGTGCTAGAGGACTCCCCAAGCAGTATTTT. Amino acid sequence: CSARGLPKQYF.

The J gene is TRBJ1-2, the V gene TRBV12-3 or TRBV12-4; D remains ambiguous. Trimming pared 5 bases from V and 4 bases from J, leaving 5 bases between. The CDR3 is 11 residues long. For the CDR3, the DNA is TGTGCCAGCAGTCGAGGCTATGGCTACACCTTC. Its translation: CASSRGYGYTF.

The genes are TRBV19 and TRBJ2-1, with D perhaps TRBD1 (6 bases). CDR1 is LNHDA and CDR2 is SQIVND in the germline V gene (reference sequence). V was shortened by 5 bases and J by 7 bases, with 12 bases between the two germline ends. This CDR3 is built from 13 residues. The DNA for the CDR3 is TGTGCCAGTAGTTCGAGGGGGTGGAATGAGCAGTTCTTC. This codes for CASSSRGWNEQFF.

The chain couples TRBV10-2 to TRBJ2-7; TRBD1 might be the D (6 bases). Germline loops: CDR1 WSHSY, CDR2 SAAADI. Between the trimmed V and J ends, which lost 2 bases and 5 bases, there was a span of 7 bases. The CDR3 has 12 residues. The CDR3 reads CASSEGGHEQYF. CDR3 in DNA: TGCGCCAGCAGTGAGGGGGGCCACGAGCAGTACTTC.